The 22 T cell receptor beta chains in this list originate from one sample, sequenced in a study of T cells after yellow fever vaccination. From the 5' RACE reads, TCRdb called clonotypes with MiXCR, one entry per CDR3 protein. The top ten clones hold around an eighth of a sample with nearly 550,000 distinct CDR3 sequences, 15% to 20% of them seen once. The specimen comprised PBMCs, sampled 15 days after the yellow fever booster vaccination. Receptors were obtained from a man aged 30 to 39 who received the YFV17D yellow fever vaccine.

The chain recombines TRBV29-1 with TRBJ2-1; D is undetermined. Germline V gene lookup returns CDR1 SQVTM and CDR2 ANQGSEA. The CDR3 covers 12 residues. Trimming stripped 4 bases from V and 3 bases from J, with 7 bases between. The CDR3: CSVVGDYNEQFF. The CDR3 coding sequence is TGCAGCGTTGTTGGGGACTACAATGAGCAGTTCTTC.

This CDR3 is CASSSSASGRAFEQFF. CDR3 DNA: TGTGCCAGCAGCTCCTCCGCTAGCGGGAGGGCCTTTGAGCAGTTCTTC. This sequence joins TRBV7-2 and TRBJ2-1, with TRBD2 matching over 12 bases. This CDR3 has 16 amino acids. CDR1 SGHTA and CDR2 FQGNSA come from the germline V gene. V trimming: 4 bases; J trimming: 9 bases; junction bases outside the gene matches: 10.

The chain employs TRBV27 and TRBJ2-2; 8 bases agree with TRBD2. Losses at the gene ends were 3 bases for V and 2 bases for J; bases not matched to a gene: 8. CDR1 and CDR2 from the germline V gene are MNHEY and SMNVEV (reference sequence). The CDR3 is made up of 17 amino acids. The CDR3 reads CASSFGTRGINTGELFF. DNA for the CDR3: TGTGCCAGCAGTTTCGGGACTAGAGGCATAAACACCGGGGAGCTGTTTTTT.

The rearrangement links TRBV18 to TRBJ2-1; D perhaps matches TRBD2 (5 bases). V dropped 1 base and J dropped 9 bases, with 16 bases sitting between them. The CDR3 runs 15 residues. In germline, CDR1 is KGHSH, CDR2 LQKENI. The CDR3 DNA is TGTGCCAGCTCACCACGGGAAGCGGAGTCGGGTGAGCAGTTCTTC. Translation gives CASSPREAESGEQFF.

This clonotype was detected a few times. The chain is built from TRBV10-3 and TRBJ2-1, with 8 bases that match TRBD2. The trim removed 9 bases at V and 5 bases at J, leaving 3 bases unmatched. The CDR3 length is 12 residues. The V gene's germline CDR1 is ENHRY and CDR2 SYGVKD. CDR3 DNA: TGTGCCATAGCGGGAGAAGACAATGAGCAGTTCTTC. This sequence encodes CAIAGEDNEQFF.

The chain uses TRBV7-2 and TRBJ2-7, with TRBD2 matching 7 bases. The CDR3 has 15 residues. CDR1 SGHTA and CDR2 FQGNSA come from the germline V gene. Trimming removed 1 base from V and 1 base from J; junction bases left unmatched: 4. The CDR3 nucleotides read TGTGCCAGCAGCTTAGACGGCGGGAGATCCTACGAGCAGTACTTC. It yields the protein CASSLDGGRSYEQYF.

As DNA, the CDR3 is TGCAGCGGTGCAGGGAAAGGGAACACCATATATTTT. It encodes CSGAGKGNTIYF. This chain joins TRBV29-1 and TRBJ1-3, with D possibly TRBD1 on 5 matching bases. This CDR3 is built from 12 residues. With 7 bases removed from V and 7 bases from J, the gap between germline ends came to 14 bases. Germline V lookup: CDR1 SQVTM, CDR2 ANQGSEA.

This chain links TRBV7-9 with TRBJ2-5; D possibly corresponds to TRBD2 (6 bases). Between the trimmed V and J ends, which lost 3 bases and 5 bases, there was a span of 13 bases. This CDR3 has 14 amino acids. CDR1 SEHNR and CDR2 FQNEAQ come from the germline V gene (reference sequence). The CDR3 DNA sequence: TGTGCCAGCAGCTTTCCGGGAGTCGTGGAGACCCAGTACTTC. It is translated as CASSFPGVVETQYF.

There are many counts of this clonotype. The J gene is TRBJ2-3, the V gene TRBV7-6, with unresolved D. Trimming shortened V by 3 bases and J by 6 bases, and 10 bases separated the two germline ends. The V gene's germline CDR1 is SGHVS and CDR2 FNYEAQ. The CDR3 is 13 amino acids. The chain's CDR3 is CASSLGFGDTQYF. CDR3 in DNA: TGTGCCAGCAGCTTGGGGTTCGGGGATACGCAGTATTTT.

The chain uses TRBV12-3 or TRBV12-4 and TRBJ2-4; D unclear. V lost 6 bases to trimming and J lost 6 bases, with 9 bases between them. The CDR3 sequence is 12 residues long. The CDR3 DNA reads as TGTGCCAGCAGCTCGGTGGTAAACATTCAGTACTTC. It codes for CASSSVVNIQYF.

The rearrangement uses TRBV20-1 and TRBJ2-1; 16 bases are shared with TRBD2. The germline gives CDR1 DFQATT, CDR2 SNEGSKA (reference sequence). The J segment lost 4 bases and the V segment lost 5 bases, leaving 2 bases of the junction unmatched. The CDR3 extends over 15 amino acids. The CDR3 DNA is TGCAGTGCTCCGGGACTAGCGGGAGGGTACAATGAGCAGTTCTTC. Amino acid sequence: CSAPGLAGGYNEQFF.

This clonotype was recorded a few times. The gene calls are TRBV12-3 or TRBV12-4 and TRBJ2-7, with D perhaps TRBD2 (5 bases). The CDR3 totals 15 residues. With 4 bases removed from V and 2 bases from J, the gap between germline ends came to 15 bases. CDR3: CASSSRTGLAYEQYF. The CDR3 DNA sequence: TGTGCCAGCAGTTCCAGGACTGGTCTGGCCTACGAGCAGTACTTC.

The sample holds a few counts of this clonotype. The rearrangement joins TRBV7-9 to TRBJ2-2, with 9 bases fitting TRBD1. CDR3 size: 16 residues. J was trimmed by 5 bases and V by 5 bases; bases with no gene match: 9. CDR1 and CDR2 from the germline V gene are SEHNR and FQNEAQ (reference sequence). CDR3 sequence: CASSPAGTGRTGELFF. In DNA form, the CDR3 reads TGTGCCAGCAGCCCCGCCGGGACAGGGAGGACCGGGGAGCTGTTTTTT.

In this sample, this clonotype turned up a few times. This sequence joins TRBV27 and TRBJ1-5; weak D call: TRBD1 (5 bases). Germline V gives CDR1 MNHEY, CDR2 SMNVEV (reference sequence). V was clipped by 6 bases and J by 9 bases, with 18 bases between them. The CDR3 has 14 amino acids. The CDR3: CASSLTRGPWPQHF. For the CDR3, the DNA is TGTGCCAGCAGCCTAACGAGGGGACCATGGCCCCAGCATTTT.

This clonotype turned up a few times. The V and J genes are TRBV7-9 and TRBJ2-7, with D maybe TRBD1 (6 bases). CDR1 is SEHNR, CDR2 FQNEAQ, per germline (reference sequence). This CDR3 comprises 15 residues. The ends were cut back, 5 bases at V and 4 bases at J, with 18 bases in the middle. The DNA for the CDR3 is TGTGCCAGCAGCGGATACCGGGACACCCTTTACGAGCAGTACTTC. Its translation: CASSGYRDTLYEQYF.

This clonotype appeared a few times. The chain employs TRBV15 and TRBJ2-5; D uncertain. V lost 1 base and J lost 5, with 14 bases in between. Germline CDR1 reads LNHNV; CDR2 reads YYDKDF (reference sequence). The CDR3 has 15 residues. CDR3 DNA: TGTGCCACCAGCAGAGTCCCCTCCCATGGGGAGACCCAGTACTTC. This gives the protein CATSRVPSHGETQYF. Full variable domain (rest looked up from reference TRBV15 and TRBJ2-5): DAMVIQNPRYQVTQFGKPVTLSCSQTLNHNVMYWYQQKSSQAPKLLFHYYDKDFNNEADTPDNFQSRRPNTSFCFLDIRSPGLGDTAMYLCATSRVPSHGETQYFGPGTRLLVL.

This clonotype came up a few times. The chain couples TRBV6-5 to TRBJ2-5; weak D call: TRBD2 (6 bases). Germline V CDR1 and CDR2: MNHEY, SVGAGI. The V gene lost 4 bases and the J gene lost 3 bases, with 15 bases spanning the gap. CDR3 length: 15 residues. Here the CDR3 reads CASSSTHREKETQYF. The CDR3 coding sequence is TGTGCCAGCAGTTCTACACATCGGGAGAAAGAGACCCAGTACTTC.

This clonotype showed up just a few times. The V call is TRBV5-6, the J call TRBJ2-2; D gene unclear. Trimming left V 4 bases short and J 4 bases short, with 5 bases between. The CDR3 is 12 residues long. The V gene's germline CDR1 is SGHDT and CDR2 YYEEEE. The CDR3 nucleotides read TGTGCCAGCAGCCCCGCCACCGGGGAGCTGTTTTTT. Amino acids: CASSPATGELFF.

CDR3 sequence reads: CASSSLAAEGREYF. CDR3 nucleotides: TGCGCCAGCAGCTCTCTAGCGGCTGAAGGTAGGGAGTACTTC. This chain uses TRBV5-1 with TRBJ2-7; 7 bases agree with TRBD2. Unmatched junction bases numbered 14, after V lost 3 bases and J lost 11 bases. The CDR3 loop spans 14 amino acids. Germline CDR1 and CDR2: SGHRS and YFSETQ. Complete variable domain (other parts from reference TRBV5-1 and TRBJ2-7): KAGVTQTPRYLIKTRGQQVTLSCSPISGHRSVSWYQQTPGQGLQFLFEYFSETQRNKGNFPGRFSGRQFSNSRSEMNVSTLELGDSALYLCASSSLAAEGREYFGPGTRLTVT.

The sample holds a few counts of this clonotype. This chain links TRBV7-2 with TRBJ2-5, with TRBD1 as a possible D gene (5 bases). The V gene's germline CDR1 is SGHTA and CDR2 FQGNSA. Trimming took 5 bases from V and 4 from J, leaving 14 bases between them. The CDR3 is made up of 14 amino acids. CDR3 amino acids: CASSPGHASETQYF. Written as DNA, the CDR3 is TGTGCCAGCAGCCCCGGACACGCCTCAGAGACCCAGTACTTC.

The gene calls are TRBV5-1 and TRBJ2-1; D is perhaps TRBD2 (5 bases). CDR1 and CDR2 (germline): SGHRS, YFSETQ. The CDR3 extends over 15 amino acids. Trimming took off 0 bases at V and 6 bases at J, with 13 bases between the two ends. CDR3 DNA sequence: TGCGCCAGCAGCTTGGGGGAGCCCCAGTTCAATGAGCAGTTCTTC. It encodes CASSLGEPQFNEQFF.

The rearrangement joins TRBV12-3 or TRBV12-4 to TRBJ2-7, with 7 bases matching TRBD1. The CDR3 covers 15 residues. Losses at the gene ends were 1 base for V and 2 bases for J; bases not matched to a gene: 5. The CDR3 bases are TGTGCCAGCAGTTTAGGGGTGGGACAGCCCTACGAGCAGTACTTC. This translates into CASSLGVGQPYEQYF.